This T cell receptor beta chain is drawn from a study of blood T cell repertoires in COVID-19. As for the study in general: Collection of acute and convalescent COVID-19 samples took place in the United States, Italy and Spain. In each case, the material was cDNA or gDNA derived from T cells, B-cell-depleted T cells, or PBMCs.

The sample holds one count of this clone. Germline V lookup: CDR1 SGHNT, CDR2 YENEEA. V lost 5 bases and J lost 7; bases outside the gene matches: 9. This CDR3 spans 15 amino acids. Methods used by the authors: Counts of nucleated cells, estimated from reference gene primer amplification, were obtained. TCRdb's copy holds only in-frame clones and misses some; the assay was immunoSEQ multiplex PCR. From that table come the V and J calls and clone size; the DNA was used to work out D and trimming. The table records over 200,000 clones, approximately 86% of them present only once. Specimen: peripheral blood. The sequence came from a woman younger than 45 with acute or convalescent COVID-19. The gene calls are TRBV11-3 and TRBJ2-2, with 8 positions matching TRBD2. In DNA form, the CDR3 reads TGTGCCAGCAGCCCTAGGCCCACTAGCGGCGGGGAGCTGTTTTTT. Its protein is CASSPRPTSGGELFF.